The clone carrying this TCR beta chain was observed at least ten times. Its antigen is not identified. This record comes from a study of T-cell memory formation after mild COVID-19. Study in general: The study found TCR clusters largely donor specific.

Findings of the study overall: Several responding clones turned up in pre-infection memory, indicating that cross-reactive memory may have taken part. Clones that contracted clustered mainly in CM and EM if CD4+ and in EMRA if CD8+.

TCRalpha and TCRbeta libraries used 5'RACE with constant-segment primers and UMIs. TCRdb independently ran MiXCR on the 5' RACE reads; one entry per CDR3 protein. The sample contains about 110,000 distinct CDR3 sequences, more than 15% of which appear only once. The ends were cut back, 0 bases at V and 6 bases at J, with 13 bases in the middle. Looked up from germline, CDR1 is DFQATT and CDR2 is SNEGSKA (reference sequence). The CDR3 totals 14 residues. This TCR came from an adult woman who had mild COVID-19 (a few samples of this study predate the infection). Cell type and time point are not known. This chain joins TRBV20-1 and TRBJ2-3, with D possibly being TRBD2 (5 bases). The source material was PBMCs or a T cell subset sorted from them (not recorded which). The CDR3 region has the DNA TGCAGTGCTAGAGATCTTGAGGGCCCGGATACGCAGTATTTT. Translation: CSARDLEGPDTQYF.